This T cell receptor (beta chain) is drawn from a study of T cell repertoires in breast cancer (dated by TCRdb to about 2016). Study-level background: Tumors, lymph nodes and peripheral blood lymphocytes from breast cancer patients, as well as peripheral blood from healthy control donors, were profiled. Nine healthy donors, of an age range similar to that of the patients, were included as controls. The majority of the roughly 22 patient tumors analyzed for shared TCRs were ER+/PR+. Tumor-free lymph nodes were processed without enzymatic digestion, and Ficoll was used to separate blood samples. The study reasoned that TCRs shared between breast cancer patients would target shared antigens, given breast cancer's low mutational burden and rare common mutations. On average, sequencing produced approximately 530,000 sequences per sample, which came to 9 to 10 reads per input cell. Tumors and tumor-involved lymph nodes were minced, digested with Liberase and DNase, and then passed through 70-um and 40-um filters.

The CDR3 extends over 17 residues, inclusive of both ends. The read is trimmed to its CDR3 DNA, 51 bases read in frame from base 1. The junction shows trimming of 3 bases on V and 0 bases on J, plus 12 bases between the germline ends. In the germline V gene (reference sequence), CDR1 corresponds to LNHDA and CDR2 to SQIVND. Points the paper makes about the study in general: Tumor-involved sentinel lymph nodes shared about fourfold more TCRs with matched tumor repertoires than tumor-free nodes (roughly 8% versus 2%). Shared TCRs were encoded by various nucleotide sequences, which suggests selection and expansion based on antigen. Around 17 TCR pairs were shared across seven or more patient tumors and rarely found in control blood, suggesting possible tumor specificity. TRBV7 predominated among shared TCRs, which may reflect tumor recognition or a mispriming bias from eight TRBV7 primers. Emulsion RT-PCR was regarded as qualitative rather than quantitative, because clone recovery was skewed by transcript abundance and primer differences. Genuine antitumor clones may have been missed because singleton TCRs were discarded and only part of each tumor was sampled.

Points on this clonotype: Its antigen remains unidentified. This may come from a read error, since a much larger clone is one base off. A read error is likely, as this CDR3 ends without the conserved phenylalanine or tryptophan.

To analyze paired alpha-beta TCRs of CD8+ T cells, the researchers used an expanded emulsion RT-PCR method with primers covering all TCR V genes. Before emulsion RT-PCR, CD8+ T cells were isolated using a CD8 positive selection kit and then incubated overnight in 8 to 10 IU/mL IL-2. To prepare the library, emulsion pairing was applied. Unpaired genes were suppressed by a second nested PCR containing blocking oligos, after which a third nested PCR added Illumina adaptors and barcodes. Between roughly 4,500 and 280,000 T cells, along with C-region, Stepout and V-region primers, were included in each emulsion RT-PCR master mix. The Micellula Emulsion and Purification Kit was used to make the emulsions, and Qiagen OneStep RT-PCR reagents were used for RT-PCR. Pooled libraries were sequenced on an Illumina MiSeq with paired-end 2 x 250 reads. As for the authors' bioinformatics: In Galaxy, read pairs were joined and then clipped at the engineered overlap into separate alpha and beta files, and any unclipped reads were discarded. To assign alpha-beta pairs, the researchers used CompleteTCR, a MiTCR-based pipeline that relies on an R script to link chains sharing read cluster identifiers. TCR sequences observed only once, about 1-3.2%, were removed as potential sequencing errors. TCRdb reanalyzed the raw reads on its own, using fastp at Q25 for trimming and MiXCR for clone calling, and kept in-frame beta chains. Every distinct CDR3 protein forms one entry, paired with its most common genes and DNA. The V and J calls here are based on TCRdb, not the publication. The sample contains more than 100 distinct CDR3 sequences, roughly 34% of them found a single time. The ten largest clones capture 95% to 98% of the sample.

This TCR derives from a pool of human donors with breast cancer or a healthy control (not recorded which). Material: CD8+ T cells. This chain joins TRBV19 to TRBJ1-6, with the D gene call left open. The CDR3 in this case is CASSMDVVSSYNSPLHS. The DNA is TGTGCCAGTAGTATGGATGTCGTGAGCTCCTATAATTCACCCCTCCACTCT.